This TCR beta chain emerged from a study of T cells in localized non-small cell lung cancer. CDR1 is SGHRS, CDR2 YFSETQ, per germline. V lost 0 bases and J lost 4, with 5 bases in between. CDR3 length: 13 amino acids. Assay used: immunoSEQ multiplex PCR; TCRdb lists only in-frame clones, some missing. The table shows roughly 20,000 clones, with around 90% occurring only once. A single count supports this clone. As yet, its antigen is unknown. Whole-study results and caveats: Patients showing higher blood T cell density tended to see longer overall survival. Adjacent lung exhibited a median of about 50 among the 100 most abundant tumor clones.

This receptor was obtained from a male donor at least 60 years old with stage II lung adenocarcinoma. V and J are TRBV5-1 and TRBJ2-1; D gene uncertain. The specimen comprised peripheral blood mononuclear cells, sampled before any cancer treatment. CDR3 protein: CASSLGVYNEQFF. The CDR3 DNA reads as TGCGCCAGCAGCTTGGGAGTTTACAATGAGCAGTTCTTC.